Shown below are 21 T cell receptor delta chains from a single sample sequenced in a study of gamma-delta chains in newborns, infants, children. TCRdb reanalyzed the reads using CATT. The sample carries roughly 3,900 delta-chain clones, 1.9% recorded once. The sample comprised blood. These receptors all come from a child who was a newborn, infant or young child, either healthy, febrile or measles-vaccinated (not recorded which).

This clone has more than one count but fewer than ten. The chain is built from TRDV1 and TRDJ1, with TRDD2 matching 7 bases. The CDR3 is made up of 21 amino acids. Germline values: CDR1 TSWWSYY, CDR2 QGS. The V and J ends lost 3 bases and 0 bases, in that order; junction bases with no gene match: 22. The CDR3 DNA is TGTGCTCTTGGGGATCATTCTTCCTTCCTGGCCCATCGTGGGGACACCGATAAACTCATCTTT. Translating it yields CALGDHSSFLAHRGDTDKLIF.

As regards this clone: One end of the junction fails to match germline, which may point to a read error. At the DNA level, this CDR3 is encoded by other sequences in the same sample as well. This chain uses TRDV2 with TRDJ2; 13 positions agree with TRDD3. CDR1 and CDR2 from the germline V gene are GEAIGNYY and EKD. This CDR3 has 15 residues. CDR3 loop: CACDILGDTTAQLFF. DNA for the CDR3: TGTGCCTGTGACATACTGGGGGATACGACAGCACAGCTCTTCTTT.

This clone has only a few counts. This likely came from a read error, as a far larger clone is one base away. CDR3 in DNA: TGTGCCTGTGACCCATTACTCCTCCTGGACACCCGACAGATGTTTTTC. Protein sequence: CACDPLLLLDTRQMFF. J is TRDJ3 and V is TRDV2, with D uncertain. The ends were cut back, 3 bases at V and 6 bases at J, with 14 bases in the middle. Germline V lookup: CDR1 GEAIGNYY, CDR2 EKD. The CDR3 has 16 residues.

This clone was picked up a small number of times. This likely traces to a read error, being one base from a far larger clone. The V and J genes are TRDV2 and TRDJ3; 12 bases agree with TRDD3. Germline CDR1 reads GEAIGNYY; CDR2 reads EKD. The CDR3 consists of 17 residues. The CDR3 DNA reads as TGTGCCTGTGACGTACTGGGGGATACCTGGGGCACCCGACAGATGTTTTTC. Protein sequence: CACDVLGDTWGTRQMFF.

This clone turned up a few times. This sample includes further DNA sequences coding for the same CDR3. The V call is TRAV29/DV5, the J call TRDJ1, with TRDD3 as a possible D gene (5 bases). The CDR3 is 17 residues long. Per the germline V gene, CDR1 is NSMFDY and CDR2 is ISSIKDK. V was trimmed by 3 bases and J by 0 bases, leaving 21 bases between them. The chain's CDR3 is CAATAPGDFTYTDKLIF. CDR3 in DNA: TGTGCAGCAACTGCACCCGGGGACTTTACATACACCGATAAACTCATCTTT.

This clone was picked up a small number of times. The chain is built from TRDV2 and TRDJ3; TRDD3 matches at 8 bases. Germline V CDR1 and CDR2: GEAIGNYY, EKD. The junction had 9 bases not matched to a gene; V was cut back by 0 bases and J by 0 bases. CDR3 size: 20 residues. CDR3 region: CACDTWGISRSSWDTRQMFF. The DNA of the CDR3 is TGTGCCTGTGACACCTGGGGGATTTCGAGAAGCTCCTGGGACACCCGACAGATGTTTTTC.

CDR3 protein: CACDTLTGGYRGGDTDKLIF. CDR3 nucleotides: TGTGCCTGTGACACCCTTACTGGGGGATACCGCGGTGGGGACACCGATAAACTCATCTTT. V gene TRDV2 combines with J gene TRDJ1; 12 nucleotides line up with TRDD3. J was trimmed by 0 bases and V by 0 bases; bases with no gene match: 13. Germline CDR1 and CDR2: GEAIGNYY and EKD. The CDR3 is made up of 20 amino acids.

This clone was observed a handful of times. An end of the junction does not agree with germline; a read error may underlie this. This rearrangement joins TRDV2 to TRDJ1; 13 bases agree with TRDD3. From germline, CDR1 is GEAIGNYY and CDR2 EKD. The CDR3 length is 16 residues. CDR3 DNA sequence: TGTGCCTGTGACGTACTGGGGGATACGCACACCGGTAAACTCATCTTT. This encodes CACDVLGDTHTGKLIF.

This clone was observed a handful of times. A much bigger clone sits one base away, suggesting this may be a read error. The same CDR3 is also encoded by other DNA sequences in this sample. The chain is built from TRDV2 and TRDJ1, with D perhaps TRDD3 (6 bases). This CDR3 contains 14 residues. Germline CDR1 GEAIGNYY, CDR2 EKD. DNA of the CDR3: TGTGCCTGCGACACCGTACTGGGACCAGATAAACTCATCTTT. Translated: CACDTVLGPDKLIF.

This clone has only a few counts. The rearrangement joins TRDV2 to TRDJ3; weak D call: TRDD3 (5 bases). The CDR3 length is 16 residues. Trimming removed 0 bases at V and 0 bases at J, with 5 bases between. Germline-derived CDR1 and CDR2 are GEAIGNYY and EKD. CDR3 bases: TGTGCCTGTGACACCTGGGGCTCCTGGGACACCCGACAGATGTTTTTC. It encodes CACDTWGSWDTRQMFF.

This clone has only a few counts. A far larger clone differs by one base, so this is likely a read error. Other DNA sequences from this sample encode an identical CDR3 as well. The genes are TRDV2 and TRDJ2; 12 bases agree with TRDD3. Looked up from germline, CDR1 is GEAIGNYY and CDR2 is EKD. The CDR3 has 15 amino acids. This chain's CDR3 is CACDTLLGDTAQLFF. CDR3 nucleotides: TGTGCCTGTGACACTCTACTGGGGGATACAGCACAGCTCTTCTTT.

This clone has a handful of counts. The chain uses TRDV2 and TRDJ3; TRDD3 matches at 7 bases. This CDR3 has 19 residues. J lost 2 bases, V lost 0 bases, and 9 bases had no gene match. From germline, CDR1 is GEAIGNYY and CDR2 EKD. The CDR3 here is CACDTVWGLGAWDTRQMFF. Written as DNA, the CDR3 is TGTGCCTGTGACACCGTCTGGGGGTTAGGCGCCTGGGACACCCGACAGATGTTTTTC.

This clone was recorded a few times. This probably arose from a read error, given a far larger clone one base away. Additional DNA sequences in this sample encode the identical CDR3. This sequence joins TRDV2 and TRDJ2; 13 bases agree with TRDD3. CDR3 length: 15 residues. V was clipped by 1 base and J by 8 bases; unmatched bases: 3. Germline V CDR1 and CDR2: GEAIGNYY, EKD. In DNA form, the CDR3 reads TGTGCCTGTGACACTCTACTGGGGGATACGGCACAACTCTTCTTT. This codes for CACDTLLGDTAQLFF.

This clone was observed a few times. The genes are TRDV2 and TRDJ3; 9 bases are shared with TRDD3. After removal of 0 bases from V and 0 bases from J, the junction contained 5 bases not matched to a gene. This CDR3 has 19 residues. The germline gives CDR1 GEAIGNYY, CDR2 EKD. As DNA, the CDR3 is TGTGCCTGTGACACCGTACTGGGGGACCTCTCCTGGGACACCCGACAGATGTTTTTC. It is translated as CACDTVLGDLSWDTRQMFF.

The chain combines TRDV2 with TRDJ2; 13 bases map to TRDD3. This CDR3 region has 17 residues. V lost 3 bases and J lost 4; bases outside the gene matches: 7. Germline-derived CDR1 and CDR2 are GEAIGNYY and EKD. The CDR3, as DNA: TGTGCCTGTGACCCCCTACTGGGGGATACGGAGACAGCACAACTCTTCTTT. It encodes CACDPLLGDTETAQLFF.

This clone was counted only a few times. This could be a read error, since a much larger clone is one nucleotide away. Other DNA sequences in the sample encode the same CDR3. CDR3 DNA sequence: TGTGCCTGTGACTCCGTCGGACTGCGGGGGATAGAGTACACCGATAAACTTATCTTT. Protein sequence: CACDSVGLRGIEYTDKLIF. This chain joins TRDV2 and TRDJ1; 8 bases map to TRDD3. The germline V gene encodes CDR1 GEAIGNYY and CDR2 EKD. The CDR3 has 19 amino acids.

This clone was observed a few times. V usage is TRDV2 and J usage is TRDJ2, with 7 nucleotides matching TRDD3. CDR1 is GEAIGNYY and CDR2 is EKD in the germline V gene. This CDR3 contains 18 residues. Trimming took 3 bases from V and 0 from J; bases not matched to a gene: 12. In DNA, the CDR3 is TGTGCCTGTGACCCAGCTGGGGGTTATCCTTCTTTGACAGCACAACTCTTCTTT. Translating it yields CACDPAGGYPSLTAQLFF.

This clone was seen a few times. An end of the junction does not agree with germline; a read error may underlie this. V usage is TRDV2 and J usage is TRDJ3, with TRDD3 as a possible D gene (6 bases). Germline CDR1 is GEAIGNYY and CDR2 is EKD. The CDR3 contains 17 residues. CDR3 nucleotides: TGTGCCTGTGACACCGCGGGGGACTCCTGGGACACCCGACAGACGTTTTTC. It encodes CACDTAGDSWDTRQTFF.

To note about this clone: One junction end disagrees with the germline gene, perhaps due to a read error. The same CDR3 is also encoded by other DNA sequences in this sample. This sequence joins TRDV2 and TRDJ3, with 8 bases lining up with TRDD3. The CDR3 totals 17 residues. Germline V gene lookup returns CDR1 GEAIGNYY and CDR2 EKD. CDR3 bases: TGTGCCTGTGACGGGATACGCAGCTCCTGGGACACCCGGCAGATGTTTTTC. Protein product: CACDGIRSSWDTRQMFF.

Notes on this clone: A much more abundant neighbour one base away suggests this may be a read error. The V gene is TRAV29/DV5, the J gene TRDJ1; D is perhaps TRDD3 (5 bases). The CDR3 extends over 15 amino acids. V was shortened by 0 bases and J by 2 bases, with 14 bases between the two germline ends. The germline gives CDR1 NSMFDY, CDR2 ISSIKDK. The CDR3 is CAASGSPRGTDKLIF. The DNA for the CDR3 is TGTGCAGCAAGCGGATCCCCCCGGGGGACCGATAAACTCATCTTT.

In this sample, this clone is large. The same CDR3 is also encoded by other DNA sequences in this sample. The chain couples TRDV2 to TRDJ2, with 10 bases fitting TRDD3. This CDR3 has 14 amino acids. V gave up 2 bases and J gave up 5 bases; unmatched junction bases: 1. Germline assignment: CDR1 GEAIGNYY and CDR2 EKD. CDR3 coding DNA: TGTGCCTGTGACATACTGGGGGATACAGCACAACTCTTCTTT. Translation: CACDILGDTAQLFF.